This TCR beta chain was sequenced during a study of T-cell memory formation after mild COVID-19 (dated by TCRdb to about 2021). Context from the whole study: TCR sequence clusters from the two donors were found to be largely donor specific. Two young, previously healthy adult volunteers, one female and one male, were included in the cohort. In a couple of donors, T-cell clones that expanded and contracted after mild COVID-19 were tracked by sequencing TCRalpha and TCRbeta repertoires over time.

Sequencing instrument: Illumina NovaSeq 6000. TCRalpha and TCRbeta cDNA libraries were constructed by 5'RACE with constant-segment primers, with sample barcodes and unique molecular identifiers being introduced. Trizol reagent was used to extract RNA from every sample. Library amplification was performed in two PCR steps, and a second sample barcode and Illumina TruSeq adapters were introduced in the second step. Libraries were sequenced on an Illumina NovaSeq with 2 x 150 bp paired-end reads. The study's own analysis went as follows. Demultiplexing of reads and collapsing into UMI-guided consensus sequences were performed with migec v1.2.7. Using mixcr v2.1.11, UMI consensuses were aligned to TRA and TRB V and J templates and then assembled into clonotypes. A clonotype was counted as expanded or contracted only if both edgeR and NoisET called the change significant, with noise models trained on biological replicates. edgeR calls used a false discovery rate-adjusted p below 0.01 and a log2 fold-change threshold of 1. As an exploratory analysis of dynamics, PCA with hierarchical clustering was applied to max-normalized trajectories of the 1000 most abundant clonotypes. Each responding clone was given a CD4 or CD8 phenotype based on the CD4+ and CD8+ repertoires, which had been sequenced separately. TCRdb ran its own pipeline on the public reads, namely fastp trimming at Q25 and MiXCR clone calling, and kept in-frame beta chains. Each entry is one CDR3 protein sequence, shown with its most common DNA and genes. The V and J calls and clone size are TCRdb's, not the authors'. The sample table lists fewer than 700,000 distinct CDR3 sequences, about a fifth of them with a count of one. In total, the top ten clones hold approximately 8% of the sample.

The germline V gene gives CDR1 as KGHDR and CDR2 as SFDVKD. Measured from the cysteine to the phenylalanine, the CDR3 is 14 residues long. The DNA shown is the 42-base CDR3, in frame from base 1. V loses 3 bases, J loses 3 bases, and the germline ends lie 7 bases apart. Results and caveats for the whole study, not just this receptor: Some responding clones were found in pre-infection memory, which suggests that pre-existing cross-reactive memory T cells took part in the SARS-CoV-2 response. From day 15 to 85, contracting clones showed balanced CD4/CD8 phenotypes, whereas a second wave of clones that expanded from day 15 to 37 leaned towards CD4+. Contracting CD4+ clones were located mainly in the CM and EM memory subsets, whereas CD8+ clones were found to be enriched in EMRA. The study covered only a couple of mild cases, and larger cohorts including severe cases with pre-infection samples were considered necessary. SARS-CoV-2 specificity was not confirmed for the second-wave clones peaking on day 37.

With regard to this clonotype: It has no known antigen specificity. No clone much larger than this one lies a single base away; base qualities are absent.

Ficoll-Paque density gradient centrifugation was the method used to isolate PBMCs. Recombination linked TRBV24-1 to TRBJ2-2; TRBD1 is a weak D gene call, 5 bases matching. The sample was PBMCs or a T cell subset sorted from them (not recorded which). The receptor was isolated from an adult woman who had mild COVID-19 (a few samples of this study predate the infection). The sample titles of this study are shuffled in the database, so cell type and time point are left out; the donor was told from shared clones. At the DNA level, the sequence is TGTGCCACCAGTGATGAAGGGGACACCGGGGAGCTGTTTTTT. The encoded protein is CATSDEGDTGELFF.